This T cell receptor beta chain stems from a study of regulatory T cells in long-lasting Graves disease. Overall study findings and caveats: Persistent cases of Graves' showed reduced TCR diversity relative to newly diagnosed patients. New patients shared roughly 960 public clonotypes, and persistent patients shared more, with a few thousand.

This clonotype occurred many times. Its matching antigen is unknown. The CDR3 totals 16 residues. V lost 5 bases, J lost 1 base, and 10 bases stayed unmatched. Germline lookup yields CDR1 SGHAT and CDR2 FQNNGV. Sequencing libraries for TCR beta were prepared with iRepertoire HTBI primers and Arm-PCR of CDR3 regions. TCRdb reanalysed the multiplex PCR reads using MiXCR and keeps one entry per CDR3 protein. Of approximately 470,000 distinct CDR3 sequences listed, roughly 15% are singletons. Time point of the sample: newly diagnosed GD, antithyroid drugs for less than 3 months. RNA from PBMCs was the source of the TCR library. These sequences were also reported in another study, on T cells in Graves' hyperthyroidism and ophthalmopathy.

The chain recombines TRBV11-2 with TRBJ1-2, with 7 bases matching TRBD1. The TCR originated in a man in his forties or fifties with Graves disease. Sequences were derived from peripheral blood mononuclear cells (PBMCs), sampled at new diagnosis, from a patient treated with antithyroid drugs. CDR3 DNA sequence: TGTGCCAGCAGCCCACTGACAGGGCCTATTAACTATGGCTACACCTTC. Protein sequence: CASSPLTGPINYGYTF.